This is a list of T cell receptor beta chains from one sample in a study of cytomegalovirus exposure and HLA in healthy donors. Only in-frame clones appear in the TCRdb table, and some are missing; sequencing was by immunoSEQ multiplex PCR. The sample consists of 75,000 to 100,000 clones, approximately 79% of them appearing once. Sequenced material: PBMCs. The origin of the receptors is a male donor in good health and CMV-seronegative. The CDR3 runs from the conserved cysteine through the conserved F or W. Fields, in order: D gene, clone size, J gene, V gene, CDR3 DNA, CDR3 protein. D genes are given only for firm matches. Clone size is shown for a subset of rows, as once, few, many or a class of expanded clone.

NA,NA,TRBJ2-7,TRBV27,TGTGCCAGCAGCATGAACAGGGTATCCTACGAGCAGTACTTC,CASSMNRVSYEQYF
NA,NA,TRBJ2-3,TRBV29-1,TGCAGCGTTGAGGAGGGCGATACGCAGTATTTT,CSVEEGDTQYF
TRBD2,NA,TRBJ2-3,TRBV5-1,TGCGCCAGCAGCTCCCTAGCGGGAAGCACAGATACGCAGTATTTT,CASSSLAGSTDTQYF
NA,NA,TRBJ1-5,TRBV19,TGTGCCAGTACTAGTTTCAATCAGCCCCAGCATTTT,CASTSFNQPQHF
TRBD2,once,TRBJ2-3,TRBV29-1,TGCAGCGTTGCTGGGAGGGCTACAGATACGCAGTATTTT,CSVAGRATDTQYF
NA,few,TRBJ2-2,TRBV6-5,TGTGCCAGCAGTTACTCGCCAGGATGGAACACCGGGGAGCTGTTTTTT,CASSYSPGWNTGELFF
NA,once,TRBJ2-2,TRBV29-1,TGCAGCGTTCGCCCGGCGGGCACCGGGGAGCTGTTTTTT,CSVRPAGTGELFF
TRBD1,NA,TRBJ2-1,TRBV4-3,TGCGCCAGCAGCCCTAGTTGGTGGACAGGGGGTAGTGAGCAGTTCTTC,CASSPSWWTGGSEQFF
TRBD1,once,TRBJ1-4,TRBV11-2,TGTGCCAGCAGCTTGAACACAGGGGCCCCTGAAAAACTGTTTTTT,CASSLNTGAPEKLFF
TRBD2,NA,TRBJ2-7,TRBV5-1,TGCGCCAGTCGTCCGGGACTAGCGGGAGTTCTCTCCTACGAGCAGTACTTC,CASRPGLAGVLSYEQYF
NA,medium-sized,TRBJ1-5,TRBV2,TGTGCCAGCAGTGAACAGTTGGCCAATCAGCCCCAGCATTTT,CASSEQLANQPQHF
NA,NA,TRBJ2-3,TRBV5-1,TGCGCCAGCAGCTTGGAAGGGGGGCTAGCGGTTAGCACAGATACGCAGTATTTT,CASSLEGGLAVSTDTQYF
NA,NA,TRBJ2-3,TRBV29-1,TGCAGCGTTGATATGCGCGGGCAGACTAGCACAGATACGCAGTATTTT,CSVDMRGQTSTDTQYF
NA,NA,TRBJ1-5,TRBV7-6,TGTGCCAGCAGCTTAGCGGGTTCGGGTTTTGGCAATCAGCCCCAGCATTTT,CASSLAGSGFGNQPQHF
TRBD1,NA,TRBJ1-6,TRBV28,TGTGCCAGCAGTTTAAGGGACAGGGTCTCTGGATCACCCCTCCACTTT,CASSLRDRVSGSPLHF
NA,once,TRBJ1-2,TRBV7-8,TGTGCCAGCAGCTTAGAAGGGGTGTCGACCTATGGCTACACCTTC,CASSLEGVSTYGYTF
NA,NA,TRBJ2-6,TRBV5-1,TGCGCCAGCAGCTTGGATCTTCCCAGCTCTGGGGCCAACGTCCTGACTTTC,CASSLDLPSSGANVLTF
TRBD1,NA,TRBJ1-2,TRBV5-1,TGCGCCAGCAGCCGAGGCCCAGGGGACAGCTATGGCTACACCTTC,CASSRGPGDSYGYTF
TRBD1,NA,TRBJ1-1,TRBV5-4,TGTGCCAGCAGCTTGGAGTCAGGGGGCACTGAAGCTTTCTTT,CASSLESGGTEAFF
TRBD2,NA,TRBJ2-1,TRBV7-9,TGTGCCAGCAGCCCAAGGACTAGCGGGAGTTCATACAATGAGCAGTTCTTC,CASSPRTSGSSYNEQFF
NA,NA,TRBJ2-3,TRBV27,TGTGCCAGCAGTAACTTTGCTAGCACAGATACGCAGTATTTT,CASSNFASTDTQYF
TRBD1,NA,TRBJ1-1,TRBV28,TGTGCCAGCAGTTTAAGACAGGGATCTAGGGAAGCTTTCTTT,CASSLRQGSREAFF
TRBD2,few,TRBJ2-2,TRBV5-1,TGCGCCAGCAGCTTGGGTTTACTAGCGGGAGGCACCGGGGAGCTGTTTTTT,CASSLGLLAGGTGELFF
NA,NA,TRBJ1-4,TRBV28,TGTGCCAGCAGCCCTGAGGGCGGTCGGAGGGCAACTAATGAAAAACTGTTTTTT,CASSPEGGRRATNEKLFF
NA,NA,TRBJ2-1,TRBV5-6,TGTGCCAGCAGCTTAGCAACTCGTGAGCAGTTCTTC,CASSLATREQFF
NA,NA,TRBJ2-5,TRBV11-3,TGTGCCAGCAGCTGGCAGAGCGGGCAAGAGACCCAGTACTTC,CASSWQSGQETQYF
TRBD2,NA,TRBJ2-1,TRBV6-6,TGTGCCAGCAGTTTTGGGCGGGAGGGGTACAATGAGCAGTTCTTC,CASSFGREGYNEQFF
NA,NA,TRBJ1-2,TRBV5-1,TGCGCCAGCAGCTTGACAGGCTATGGCTACACCTTC,CASSLTGYGYTF
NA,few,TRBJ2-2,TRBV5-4,TGTGCCAGCAGCTTAGGGGGAGACACCGGGGAGCTGTTTTTT,CASSLGGDTGELFF
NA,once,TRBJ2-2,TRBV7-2,TGTGCCAGCAGCCCCCCGTTAAAGCTCGTGAAAACCGGGGAGCTGTTTTTT,CASSPPLKLVKTGELFF
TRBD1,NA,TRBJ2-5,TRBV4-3,TGCGCCAGCAGCCCAACTACAGGGGGCCAAGAGACCCAGTACTTC,CASSPTTGGQETQYF
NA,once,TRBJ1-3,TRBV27,TGTGTCAACCAGAGGGCCTACTCTGGAAACACCATATATTTT,CVNQRAYSGNTIYF
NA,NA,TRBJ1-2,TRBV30,TGTGCCTGGAGTGTACAGAATTTTGGCGGCTACACCTTC,CAWSVQNFGGYTF
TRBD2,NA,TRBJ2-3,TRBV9,TGTGCCAGCAGCGCGAGTTGGGCGGGAGGGCCGGCAGATACGCAGTATTTT,CASSASWAGGPADTQYF
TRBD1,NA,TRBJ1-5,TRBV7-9,TGTGCCAGCAGCCCAGACAGGGAGAGTCAGCCCCAGCATTTT,CASSPDRESQPQHF
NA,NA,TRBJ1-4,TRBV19,TGTGCCAGTAGGGGGAGGAGTGTGGCTAATGAAAAACTGTTTTTT,CASRGRSVANEKLFF
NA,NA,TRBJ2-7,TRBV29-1,TGCAGCGTTTCTCCAGGGGCCTACGAGCAGTACTTC,CSVSPGAYEQYF
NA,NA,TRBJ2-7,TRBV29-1,TGCAGCGTTGTAACCTCCTACGAGCAGTACTTC,CSVVTSYEQYF
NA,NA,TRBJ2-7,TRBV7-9,TGTGCCAGCGGTCCCGGGACATTTACAGCTTCCTACGAGCAGTACTTC,CASGPGTFTASYEQYF
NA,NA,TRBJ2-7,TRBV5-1,TGCGCCAGCAGCACAGACGCAGGCTCCTACGAGCAGTACTTC,CASSTDAGSYEQYF
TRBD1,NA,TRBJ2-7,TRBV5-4,TGTGCCAGCAGCCGATTAGGACAGGGGCAGCAGTACTTC,CASSRLGQGQQYF
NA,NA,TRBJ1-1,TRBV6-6,TGTGCCAGCGGGACACCCATGAACACTGAAGCTTTCTTT,CASGTPMNTEAFF
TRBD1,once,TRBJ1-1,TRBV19,TGTGCCAGTATATCGATCGAGGAAGGGGGCCTAGGGACTGAAGCTTTCTTT,CASISIEEGGLGTEAFF
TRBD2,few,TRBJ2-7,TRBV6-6,TGTGCCAGCAGCTACACTAGCGCCCACGAGCAGTACTTC,CASSYTSAHEQYF
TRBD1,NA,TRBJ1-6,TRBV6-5,TGTGCCAGCAAAAGAGAGCCGGGACAGTCAGTCCACTTT,CASKREPGQSVHF
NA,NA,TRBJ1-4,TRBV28,TGTGCCAGCAGTCTGACTCATCAAAGGGAAAAACTGTTTTTT,CASSLTHQREKLFF
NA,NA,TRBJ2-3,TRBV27,TGTGCCAGCAGTTTCAGAGCGGTCACAGATACGCAGTATTTT,CASSFRAVTDTQYF
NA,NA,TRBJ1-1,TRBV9,TGTGCCAGCAGCGTAAGTTCAGGGTTTGAAGCTTTCTTT,CASSVSSGFEAFF
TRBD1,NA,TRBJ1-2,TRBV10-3,TGTGCCATCAGTGAGTTCCCAGGGGGCTTGGACTATGGCTACACCTTC,CAISEFPGGLDYGYTF
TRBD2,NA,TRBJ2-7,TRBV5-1,TGCGCCAGCGGACTAGCGGGAGCATACGAGCAGTACTTC,CASGLAGAYEQYF
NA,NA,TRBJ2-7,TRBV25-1,TGTGCCAGCAGTGAATCCGGCCTAGACGAGCAGTACTTC,CASSESGLDEQYF
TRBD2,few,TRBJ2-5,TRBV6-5,TGTGCCAGCAGTTACGGACTAGCGGGAGAGCAAGAGACCCAGTACTTC,CASSYGLAGEQETQYF
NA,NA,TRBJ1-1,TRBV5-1,TGCGCCAGCAGCCCCCCAGGAGGGGTAGGGGACACTGAAGCTTTCTTT,CASSPPGGVGDTEAFF
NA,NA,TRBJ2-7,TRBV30,TGTGCCTGGAGTGTAGGGTTAGGAGGGTACGAGCAGTACTTC,CAWSVGLGGYEQYF
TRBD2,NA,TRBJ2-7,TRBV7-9,TGTGCCAGCAGCCTCCCGCCGGGACTAGCGGGATGTGAGCAGTACTTC,CASSLPPGLAGCEQYF
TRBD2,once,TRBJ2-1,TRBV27,TGTGCCAGCAGTTCGTTTACTAGCGGGGTTTCCTACAATGAGCAGTTCTTC,CASSSFTSGVSYNEQFF
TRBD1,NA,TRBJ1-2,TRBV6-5,TGTGCCAGCACCGGGGACAGGGGACAACATGGCTACACCTTC,CASTGDRGQHGYTF
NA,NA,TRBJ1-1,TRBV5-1,TGCGCCAGCAGCCAACACAGGGATCCTGCCGGGAACACTGAAGCTTTCTTT,CASSQHRDPAGNTEAFF